The 18 T cell receptor beta chains below come from one sample, sequenced in a study of cytomegalovirus exposure and HLA in healthy donors. The study ran its PCR with 60 Vbeta and 13 Jbeta primers. This table comes from immunoSEQ multiplex PCR, and its TCRdb copy is limited to in-frame clones, with some not included. Of 100,000 or so clones listed, 65% to 85% were seen once; the top ten hold approximately 2%. The sample consisted of PBMCs. Source of these receptors: a man younger than 30 in good health and CMV-seronegative.

This chain uses TRBV6-1 with TRBJ1-2; D gene ambiguous. The V and J ends lost 7 bases and 6 bases respectively, with 12 bases between them. The CDR3 consists of 12 residues. CDR1 MNHNS and CDR2 SASEGT come from the germline V gene. Here the CDR3 reads CASTRDKDGYTF. As DNA, the CDR3 is TGTGCCAGCACCAGAGACAAGGATGGCTACACCTTC.

About this clone: The CDR3 does not end in the conserved phenylalanine or tryptophan, so this is likely a read error. The rearrangement uses TRBV13 and TRBJ1-1, with 7 positions matching TRBD1. The germline V gene has CDR1 PRHDT and CDR2 FYEKMQ (reference sequence). V shed 6 bases and J 6 bases; nucleotides not matched to a gene: 4. The CDR3 totals 12 residues. As DNA, the CDR3 is TGTGCCAGCAGGAACAGGGGCGCTGAAGCTTTCCTT. It specifies CASRNRGAEAFL.

V usage is TRBV10-3 and J usage is TRBJ2-7; 8 nucleotides align to TRBD2. CDR3 length equals 18 residues. Germline trimming cut 2 bases from V and 1 base from J; bases unmatched to any gene: 13. Per germline, CDR1 ENHRY and CDR2 SYGVKD. The CDR3 is CAISEPRKGASGSYEQYF. CDR3 nucleotides: TGTGCCATCAGTGAGCCCCGAAAAGGCGCTAGCGGGTCCTACGAGCAGTACTTC.

The table lists this clone with a few counts. The chain carries TRBV27 and TRBJ1-1; a possible D gene is TRBD1 (5 bases). V lost 7 bases, J lost 0 bases, and 12 bases lay in between. Germline V lookup: CDR1 MNHEY, CDR2 SMNVEV (reference sequence). The length of the CDR3 is 14 residues. The CDR3 DNA reads TGTGCCAGCACCGGAAGGGGCCTGAACACTGAAGCTTTCTTT. It codes for CASTGRGLNTEAFF.

V gene TRBV7-9 combines with J gene TRBJ2-7, with D possibly matching TRBD2 (5 bases). Germline V gene data show CDR1 as SEHNR and CDR2 as FQNEAQ (reference sequence). V was cut by 1 base and J by 0 bases, with 7 bases left in between. The CDR3 consists of 14 residues. The CDR3 reads CASSLGTASYEQYF. As DNA, the CDR3 is TGTGCCAGCAGCTTAGGGACTGCCTCCTACGAGCAGTACTTC. Variable domain in full (rest from reference TRBV7-9 and TRBJ2-7): DTGVSQNPRHKITKRGQNVTFRCDPISEHNRLYWYRQTLGQGPEFLTYFQNEAQLEKSRLLSDRFSAERPKGSFSTLEIQRTEQGDSAMYLCASSLGTASYEQYFGPGTRLTVT.

The chain employs TRBV5-1 and TRBJ2-1; 12 bases map to TRBD2. The V and J ends lost 4 bases and 10 bases, in that order; junction bases with no gene match: 9. The CDR3 is 15 residues long. Germline V CDR1 and CDR2: SGHRS, YFSETQ. The CDR3 sequence: CASSDLAGGIGEQFF. The CDR3 DNA is TGCGCCAGCAGCGACCTAGCGGGGGGGATCGGAGAGCAGTTCTTC.

The J gene is TRBJ1-2, the V gene TRBV5-1; D remains unclear. Trimming removed 2 bases from V and 8 bases from J, with 13 bases in between. This CDR3 is built from 13 residues. The germline V gene encodes CDR1 SGHRS and CDR2 YFSETQ. CDR3: CASSFRGNEGYTF. The DNA for the CDR3 is TGCGCCAGCAGCTTCCGCGGTAACGAGGGCTACACCTTC.

The rearrangement links TRBV18 to TRBJ1-1; possibly TRBD1 for D (6 bases). Between the trimmed V and J ends, which lost 0 bases and 0 bases, there was a span of 14 bases. Germline V CDR1 and CDR2: KGHSH, LQKENI. CDR3 length: 17 residues. The CDR3 loop reads CASSPPNRYRVNTEAFF. Written as DNA, the CDR3 is TGTGCCAGCTCACCACCTAACCGGTACAGGGTGAACACTGAAGCTTTCTTT.

The V call is TRBV19, the J call TRBJ2-3; 9 bases fit TRBD1. J lost 3 bases, V lost 6 bases, and 25 bases had no gene match. This CDR3 comprises 21 residues. In germline, CDR1 is LNHDA, CDR2 SQIVND (reference sequence). DNA for the CDR3: TGTGCCAGTAGCTCGAGTCCGGGACAGGGAAGTTTATTTGGCCCAACAGATACGCAGTATTTT. The encoded protein is CASSSSPGQGSLFGPTDTQYF.

The chain carries TRBV19 and TRBJ1-5; D perhaps matches TRBD1 (6 bases). Germline CDR1 is LNHDA and CDR2 is SQIVND (reference sequence). CDR3 size: 15 residues. The ends were cut back, 7 bases at V and 2 bases at J, with 15 bases in the middle. The CDR3 nucleotides are TGTGCCAGTAAGGGGGTGACATTCGGCAATCAGCCCCAGCATTTT. Protein product: CASKGVTFGNQPQHF.

The V call is TRBV10-1, the J call TRBJ2-7; TRBD2 aligns across 12 bases. Germline V gene sequence: CDR1 WNHNN, CDR2 SYGVQD (reference sequence). The CDR3 is made up of 13 amino acids. Trimming at V came to 10 bases and at J to 6 bases, leaving 7 bases not matched to a gene. CDR3 nucleotide sequence: TGCGCCACCGCTAGCGGGGGGGCAGGCGAGCAGTACTTC. It encodes CATASGGAGEQYF.

This chain connects TRBV10-1 to TRBJ1-1; D is unclear. V was shortened by 3 bases and J by 2 bases, with 7 bases between the two germline ends. The CDR3 is 13 residues long. Germline V lookup: CDR1 WNHNN, CDR2 SYGVQD (reference sequence). The CDR3 coding sequence is TGCGCCAGCAGTGAACAGCTTAACACTGAAGCTTTCTTT. Translated, it gives CASSEQLNTEAFF.

This rearrangement joins TRBV5-1 to TRBJ2-1, with 7 nucleotides matching TRBD2. The CDR3 is made up of 16 amino acids. In germline, CDR1 is SGHRS, CDR2 YFSETQ. Unmatched junction bases numbered 8, after V lost 4 bases and J lost 1 base. The CDR3 reads CASSLGWGGSYNEQFF. Written as DNA, the CDR3 is TGCGCCAGCAGCCTCGGTTGGGGGGGATCCTACAATGAGCAGTTCTTC.

The chain is built from TRBV10-1 and TRBJ2-3; tentatively, D is TRBD2 (6 bases). The CDR3 has 14 residues. The V gene lost 6 bases and the J gene lost 3 bases, with 13 bases spanning the gap. Germline V gives CDR1 WNHNN, CDR2 SYGVQD (reference sequence). CDR3 region: CASRDRGVTDTQYF. The CDR3 DNA sequence: TGCGCCAGCAGGGACCGCGGGGTTACAGATACGCAGTATTTT.

This chain joins TRBV27 and TRBJ1-5; TRBD1 matches 9 bases. V gave up 5 bases and J gave up 5 bases; unmatched junction bases: 7. The CDR3 is 15 amino acids. From germline, CDR1 is MNHEY and CDR2 SMNVEV (reference sequence). CDR3 residues: CASSDHRGQYQPQHF. DNA for the CDR3: TGTGCCAGCAGTGATCACAGGGGGCAGTATCAGCCCCAGCATTTT.

The table lists this clone with a count of one. J is TRBJ1-2 and V is TRBV27; D is unresolved. The V gene lost 6 bases and the J gene lost 5 bases, with 19 bases spanning the gap. Germline-derived CDR1 and CDR2 are MNHEY and SMNVEV (reference sequence). CDR3 length equals 15 residues. In nucleotides, the CDR3 is TGTGCCAGCAGAGGTATCGGGGAGGGTAGGTATGGCTACACCTTC. This sequence encodes CASRGIGEGRYGYTF.

V usage is TRBV18 and J usage is TRBJ1-2; D gene uncertain. V lost 6 bases to trimming and J lost 6 bases, with 11 bases between them. This CDR3 has 12 residues. Germline lookup yields CDR1 KGHSH and CDR2 LQKENI. The CDR3 nucleotides are TGTGCCAGCTCCCCAATGCAGAATGGCTACACCTTC. Translating gives CASSPMQNGYTF.

This chain uses TRBV5-1 with TRBJ2-7, with D possibly matching TRBD1 (5 bases). The germline V gene encodes CDR1 SGHRS and CDR2 YFSETQ. Trimming shortened V by 0 bases and J by 6 bases, and 16 bases separated the two germline ends. The CDR3 length is 15 residues. The CDR3 bases are TGCGCCAGCAGCTTGGTTGTCAGGGCAGGGCGCGAGCAGTACTTC. It encodes CASSLVVRAGREQYF.